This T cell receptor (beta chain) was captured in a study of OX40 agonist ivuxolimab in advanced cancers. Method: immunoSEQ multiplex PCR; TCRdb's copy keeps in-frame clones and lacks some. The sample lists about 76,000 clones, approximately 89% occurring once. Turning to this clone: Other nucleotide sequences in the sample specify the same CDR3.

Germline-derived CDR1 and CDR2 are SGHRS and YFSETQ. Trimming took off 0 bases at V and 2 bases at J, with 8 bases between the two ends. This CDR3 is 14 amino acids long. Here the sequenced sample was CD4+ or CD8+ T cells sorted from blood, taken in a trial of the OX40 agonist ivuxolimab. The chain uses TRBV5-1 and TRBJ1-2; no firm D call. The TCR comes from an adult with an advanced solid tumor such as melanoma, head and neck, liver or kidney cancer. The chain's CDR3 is CASSLGGENYGYTF. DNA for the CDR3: TGCGCCAGCAGCTTGGGGGGTGAAAACTATGGCTACACCTTC.